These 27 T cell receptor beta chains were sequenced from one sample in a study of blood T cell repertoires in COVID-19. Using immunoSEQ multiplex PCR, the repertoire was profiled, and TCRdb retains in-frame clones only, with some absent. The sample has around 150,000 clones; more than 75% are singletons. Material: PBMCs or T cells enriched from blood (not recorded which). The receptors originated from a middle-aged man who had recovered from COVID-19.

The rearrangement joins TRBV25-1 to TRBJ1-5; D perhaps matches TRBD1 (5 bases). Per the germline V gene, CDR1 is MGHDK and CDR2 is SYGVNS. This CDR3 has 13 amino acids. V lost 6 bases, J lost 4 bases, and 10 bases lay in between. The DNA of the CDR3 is TGTGCCAGCAGACAGGACGGGAATCAGCCCCAGCATTTT. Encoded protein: CASRQDGNQPQHF.

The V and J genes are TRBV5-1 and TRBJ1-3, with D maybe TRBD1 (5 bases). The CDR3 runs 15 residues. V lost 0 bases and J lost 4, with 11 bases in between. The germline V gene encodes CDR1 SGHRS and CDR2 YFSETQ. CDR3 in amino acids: CASSLEAGKGNTIYF. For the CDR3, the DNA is TGCGCCAGCAGCTTGGAGGCAGGGAAGGGAAACACCATATATTTT.

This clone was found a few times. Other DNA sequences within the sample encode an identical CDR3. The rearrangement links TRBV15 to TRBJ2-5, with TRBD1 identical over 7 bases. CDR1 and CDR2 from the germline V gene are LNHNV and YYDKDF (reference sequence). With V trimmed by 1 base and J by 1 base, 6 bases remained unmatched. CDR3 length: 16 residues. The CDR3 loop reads CATSRARDSLQETQYF. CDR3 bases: TGTGCCACCAGCAGAGCCAGGGACAGTCTCCAAGAGACCCAGTACTTC.

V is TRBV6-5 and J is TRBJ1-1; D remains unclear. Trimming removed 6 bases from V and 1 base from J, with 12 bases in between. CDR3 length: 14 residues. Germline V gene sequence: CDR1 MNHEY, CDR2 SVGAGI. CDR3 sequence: CASRTWEGNTEAFF. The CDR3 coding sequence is TGTGCCAGCAGAACGTGGGAGGGGAACACTGAAGCTTTCTTT.

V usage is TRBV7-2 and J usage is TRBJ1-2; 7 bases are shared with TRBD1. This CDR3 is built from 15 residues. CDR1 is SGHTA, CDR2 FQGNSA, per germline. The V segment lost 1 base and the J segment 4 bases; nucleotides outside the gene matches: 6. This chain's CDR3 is CASSLEGQVFYGYTF. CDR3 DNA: TGTGCCAGCAGCTTAGAAGGACAGGTTTTCTATGGCTACACCTTC.

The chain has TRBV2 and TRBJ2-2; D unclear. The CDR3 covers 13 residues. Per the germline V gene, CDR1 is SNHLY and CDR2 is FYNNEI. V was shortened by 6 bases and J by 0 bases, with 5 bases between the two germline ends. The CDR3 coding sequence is TGTGCCAGCAGCGAGGCGAACACCGGGGAGCTGTTTTTT. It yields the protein CASSEANTGELFF.

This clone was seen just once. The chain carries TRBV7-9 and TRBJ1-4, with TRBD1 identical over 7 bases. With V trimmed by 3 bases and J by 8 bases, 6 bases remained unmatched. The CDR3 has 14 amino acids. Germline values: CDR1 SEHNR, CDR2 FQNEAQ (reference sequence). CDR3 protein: CASSFRQGGEKLFF. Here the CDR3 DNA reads TGTGCCAGCAGCTTCCGACAGGGTGGGGAAAAACTGTTTTTT.

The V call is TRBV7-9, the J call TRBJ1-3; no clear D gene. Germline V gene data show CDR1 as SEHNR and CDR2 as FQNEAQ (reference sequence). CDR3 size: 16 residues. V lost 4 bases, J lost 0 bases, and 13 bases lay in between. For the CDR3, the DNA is TGTGCCAGCAGCTCCGAAGGCGGGTACTCTGGAAACACCATATATTTT. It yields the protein CASSSEGGYSGNTIYF. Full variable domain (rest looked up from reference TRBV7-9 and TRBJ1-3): DTGVSQNPRHKITKRGQNVTFRCDPISEHNRLYWYRQTLGQGPEFLTYFQNEAQLEKSRLLSDRFSAERPKGSFSTLEIQRTEQGDSAMYLCASSSEGGYSGNTIYFGEGSWLTVV.

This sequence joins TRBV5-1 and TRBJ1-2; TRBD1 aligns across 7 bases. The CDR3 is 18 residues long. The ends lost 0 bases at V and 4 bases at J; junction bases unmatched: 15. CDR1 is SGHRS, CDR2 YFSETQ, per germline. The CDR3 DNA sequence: TGCGCCAGCAGCTTGGATTCCTCGACAGGGACTAGGTCCTATGGCTACACCTTC. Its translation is CASSLDSSTGTRSYGYTF.

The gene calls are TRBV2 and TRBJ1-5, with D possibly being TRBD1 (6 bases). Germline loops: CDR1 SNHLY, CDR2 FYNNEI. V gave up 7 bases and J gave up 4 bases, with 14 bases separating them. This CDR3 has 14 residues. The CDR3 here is CASNMDSQNQPQHF. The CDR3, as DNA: TGTGCCAGCAATATGGACAGTCAAAATCAGCCCCAGCATTTT.

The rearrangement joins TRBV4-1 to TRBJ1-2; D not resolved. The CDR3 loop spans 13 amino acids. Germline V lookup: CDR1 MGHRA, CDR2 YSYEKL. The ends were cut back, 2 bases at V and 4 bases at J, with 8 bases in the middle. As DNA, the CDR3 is TGCGCCAGCAGCCAAACGGGAGCCTATGGCTACACCTTC. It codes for CASSQTGAYGYTF.

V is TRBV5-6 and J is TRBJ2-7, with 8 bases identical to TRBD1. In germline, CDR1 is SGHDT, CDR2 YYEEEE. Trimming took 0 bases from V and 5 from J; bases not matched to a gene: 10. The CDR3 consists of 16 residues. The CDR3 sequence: CASSLVRTGKAHEQYV. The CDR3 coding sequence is TGTGCCAGCAGCTTGGTTCGGACAGGGAAGGCCCACGAGCAGTACGTC.

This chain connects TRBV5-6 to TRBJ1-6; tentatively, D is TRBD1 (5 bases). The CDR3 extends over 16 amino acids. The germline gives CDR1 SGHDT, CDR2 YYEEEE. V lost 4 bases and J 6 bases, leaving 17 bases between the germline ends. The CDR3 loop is CASSPGGGRSNSPLHF. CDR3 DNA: TGTGCCAGCAGCCCGGGGGGTGGCAGGTCTAATTCACCCCTCCACTTT.

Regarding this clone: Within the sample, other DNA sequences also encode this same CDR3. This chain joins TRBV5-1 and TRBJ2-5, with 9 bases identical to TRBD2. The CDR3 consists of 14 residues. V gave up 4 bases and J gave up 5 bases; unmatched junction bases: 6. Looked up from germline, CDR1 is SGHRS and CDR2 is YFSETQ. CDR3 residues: CASSLGTSKETQYF. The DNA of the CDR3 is TGCGCCAGCAGCCTTGGGACTAGCAAGGAGACCCAGTACTTC.

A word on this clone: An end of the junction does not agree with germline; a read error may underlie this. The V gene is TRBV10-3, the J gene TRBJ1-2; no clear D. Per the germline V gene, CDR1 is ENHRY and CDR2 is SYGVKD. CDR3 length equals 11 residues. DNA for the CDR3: TGTGCCATCAGTGAGTCGCCGCGGGAGTCCTTC. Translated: CAISESPRESF.

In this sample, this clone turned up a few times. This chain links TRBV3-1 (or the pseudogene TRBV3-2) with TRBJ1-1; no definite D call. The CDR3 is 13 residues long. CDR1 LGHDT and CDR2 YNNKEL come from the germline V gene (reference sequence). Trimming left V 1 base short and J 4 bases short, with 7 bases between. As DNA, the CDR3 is TGTGCCAGCAGCCAAGCTAGTGTCACTGAAGCTTTCTTT. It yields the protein CASSQASVTEAFF.

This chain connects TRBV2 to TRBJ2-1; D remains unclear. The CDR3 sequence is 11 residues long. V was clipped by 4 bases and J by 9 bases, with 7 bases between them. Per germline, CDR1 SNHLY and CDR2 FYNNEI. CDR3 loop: CASSGLVEQFF. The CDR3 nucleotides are TGTGCCAGCAGTGGACTGGTTGAGCAGTTCTTC.

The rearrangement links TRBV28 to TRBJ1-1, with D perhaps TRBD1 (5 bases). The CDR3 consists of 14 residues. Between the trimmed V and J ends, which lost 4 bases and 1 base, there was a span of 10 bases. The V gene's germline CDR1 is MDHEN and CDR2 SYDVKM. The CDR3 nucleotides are TGTGCCAGCAGTTCTGGTGGGGCGAACACTGAAGCTTTCTTT. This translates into CASSSGGANTEAFF.

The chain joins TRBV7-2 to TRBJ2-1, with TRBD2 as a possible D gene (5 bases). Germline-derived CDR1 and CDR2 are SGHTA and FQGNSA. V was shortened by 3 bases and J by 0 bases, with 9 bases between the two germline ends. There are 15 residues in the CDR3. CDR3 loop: CASSLSGSSYNEQFF. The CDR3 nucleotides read TGTGCCAGCAGCTTGAGCGGCAGCTCCTACAATGAGCAGTTCTTC.

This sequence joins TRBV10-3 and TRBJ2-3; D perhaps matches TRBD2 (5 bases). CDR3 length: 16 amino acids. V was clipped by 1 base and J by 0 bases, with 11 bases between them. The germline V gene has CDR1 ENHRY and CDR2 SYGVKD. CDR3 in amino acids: CAISEFGVTSTDTQYF. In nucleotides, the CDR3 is TGTGCCATCAGTGAGTTCGGGGTTACTAGCACAGATACGCAGTATTTT.

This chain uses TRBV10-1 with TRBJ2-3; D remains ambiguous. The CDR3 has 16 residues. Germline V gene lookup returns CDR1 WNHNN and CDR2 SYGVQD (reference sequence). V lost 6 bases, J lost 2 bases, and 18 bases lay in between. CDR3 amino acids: CASSDPARLNTDTQYF. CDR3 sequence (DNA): TGCGCCAGCAGCGATCCAGCGAGGCTCAACACAGATACGCAGTATTTT.

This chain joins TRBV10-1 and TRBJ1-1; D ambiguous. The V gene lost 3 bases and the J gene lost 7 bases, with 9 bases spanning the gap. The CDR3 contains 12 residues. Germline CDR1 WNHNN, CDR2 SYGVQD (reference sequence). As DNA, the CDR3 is TGCGCCAGCAGTGAAGAGGGAGGTGAAGCTTTCTTT. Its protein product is CASSEEGGEAFF.

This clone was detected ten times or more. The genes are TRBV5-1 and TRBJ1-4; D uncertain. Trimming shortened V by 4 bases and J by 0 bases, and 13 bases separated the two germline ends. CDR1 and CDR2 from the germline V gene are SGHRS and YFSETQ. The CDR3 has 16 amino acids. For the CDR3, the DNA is TGCGCCAGCAGCGTGTCTGGGCCAGCAACTAATGAAAAACTGTTTTTT. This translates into CASSVSGPATNEKLFF. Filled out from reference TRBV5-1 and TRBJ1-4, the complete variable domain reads KAGVTQTPRYLIKTRGQQVTLSCSPISGHRSVSWYQQTPGQGLQFLFEYFSETQRNKGNFPGRFSGRQFSNSRSEMNVSTLELGDSALYLCASSVSGPATNEKLFFGSGTQLSVL.

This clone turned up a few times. CDR3 DNA sequence: TGTGCCAGCAGCCAAGATCAGGCGCAACCAGGTACTGAAGCTTTCTTT. Translation: CASSQDQAQPGTEAFF. The chain links TRBV4-2 to TRBJ1-1, with unresolved D. Looked up from germline, CDR1 is LGHNA and CDR2 is YNFKEQ. The CDR3 has 16 residues. The V gene lost 0 bases and the J gene lost 5 bases, with 16 bases spanning the gap.

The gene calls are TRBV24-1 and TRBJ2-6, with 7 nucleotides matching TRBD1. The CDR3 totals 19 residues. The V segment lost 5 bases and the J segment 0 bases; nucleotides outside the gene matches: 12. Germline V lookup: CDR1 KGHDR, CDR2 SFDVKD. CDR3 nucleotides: TGTGCCACCAGTGCCCGTTGGGGACAGTTTAGCTCTGGGGCCAACGTCCTGACTTTC. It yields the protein CATSARWGQFSSGANVLTF.

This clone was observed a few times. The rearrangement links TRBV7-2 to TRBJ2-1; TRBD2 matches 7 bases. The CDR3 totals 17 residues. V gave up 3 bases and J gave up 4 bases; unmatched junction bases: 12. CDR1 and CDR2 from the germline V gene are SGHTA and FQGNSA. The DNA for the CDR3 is TGTGCCAGCAGCTTTTTTGACTTTGCGGGGGATTACAATGAGCAGTTCTTC. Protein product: CASSFFDFAGDYNEQFF.

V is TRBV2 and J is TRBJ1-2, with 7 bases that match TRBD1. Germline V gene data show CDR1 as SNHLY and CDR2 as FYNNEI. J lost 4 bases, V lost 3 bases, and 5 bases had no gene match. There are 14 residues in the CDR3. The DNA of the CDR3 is TGTGCCAGCAGTGAGGGGACAGTAGCCTATGGCTACACCTTC. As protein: CASSEGTVAYGYTF.